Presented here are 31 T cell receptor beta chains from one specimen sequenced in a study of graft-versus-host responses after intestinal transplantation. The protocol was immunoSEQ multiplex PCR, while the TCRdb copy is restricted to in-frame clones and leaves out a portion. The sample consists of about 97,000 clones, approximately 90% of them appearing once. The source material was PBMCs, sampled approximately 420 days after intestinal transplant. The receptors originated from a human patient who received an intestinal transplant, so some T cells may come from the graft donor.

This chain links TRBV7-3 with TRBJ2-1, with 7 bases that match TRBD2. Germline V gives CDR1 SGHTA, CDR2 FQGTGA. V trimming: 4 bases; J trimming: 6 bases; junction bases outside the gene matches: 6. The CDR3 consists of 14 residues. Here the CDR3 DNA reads TGTGCCAGCAGCTCGCCCGGGGAGGGCAATGAGCAGTTCTTC. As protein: CASSSPGEGNEQFF.

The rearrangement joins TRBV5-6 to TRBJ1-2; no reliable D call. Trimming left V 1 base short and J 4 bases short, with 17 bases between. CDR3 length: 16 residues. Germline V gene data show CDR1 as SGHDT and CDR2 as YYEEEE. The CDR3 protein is CASSLFGGVGSYGYTF. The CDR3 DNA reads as TGTGCCAGCAGCTTGTTTGGCGGGGTGGGAAGCTATGGCTACACCTTC. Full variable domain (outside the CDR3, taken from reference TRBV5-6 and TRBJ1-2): DAGVTQSPTHLIKTRGQQVTLRCSPKSGHDTVSWYQQALGQGPQFIFQYYEEEERQRGNFPDRFSGHQFPNYSSELNVNALLLGDSALYLCASSLFGGVGSYGYTFGSGTRLTVV.

The CDR3 DNA sequence: TGTGCCAGCAGAACTCAGGGGAGTGGAAACACCATATATTTT. As protein: CASRTQGSGNTIYF. This chain connects TRBV5-4 to TRBJ1-3; TRBD1 is a possible D gene (6 bases). This CDR3 is 14 amino acids long. Germline V gene data show CDR1 as SGHNT and CDR2 as YYREEE (reference sequence). The V end lost 5 bases, the J end lost 3 bases, and 12 bases lay between the germline ends.

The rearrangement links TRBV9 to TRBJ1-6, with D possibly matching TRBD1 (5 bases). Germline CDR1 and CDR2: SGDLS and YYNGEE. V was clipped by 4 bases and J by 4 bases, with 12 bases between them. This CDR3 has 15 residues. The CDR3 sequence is CASSPVGGYNSPLHF. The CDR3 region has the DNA TGTGCCAGCAGCCCGGTCGGGGGTTATAATTCACCCCTCCACTTT.

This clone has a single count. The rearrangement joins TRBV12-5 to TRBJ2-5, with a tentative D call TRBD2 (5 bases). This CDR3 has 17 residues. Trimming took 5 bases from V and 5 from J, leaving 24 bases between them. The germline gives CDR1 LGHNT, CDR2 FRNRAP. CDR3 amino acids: CASGAGGSLGSRETQYF. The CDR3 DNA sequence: TGTGCTAGTGGTGCGGGTGGTAGTTTAGGATCTCGGGAGACCCAGTACTTC.

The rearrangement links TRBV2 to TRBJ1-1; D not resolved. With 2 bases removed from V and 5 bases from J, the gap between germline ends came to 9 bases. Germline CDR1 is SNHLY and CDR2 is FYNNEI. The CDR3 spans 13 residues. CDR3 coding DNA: TGTGCCAGCAGTGAACACCAGCAGACTGAAGCTTTCTTT. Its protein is CASSEHQQTEAFF.

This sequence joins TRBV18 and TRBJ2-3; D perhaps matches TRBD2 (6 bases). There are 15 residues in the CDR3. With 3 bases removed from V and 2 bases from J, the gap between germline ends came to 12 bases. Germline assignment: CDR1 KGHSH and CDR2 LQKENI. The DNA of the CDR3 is TGTGCCAGCTCACCCCTCAGCGGGTCCACAGATACGCAGTATTTT. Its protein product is CASSPLSGSTDTQYF.

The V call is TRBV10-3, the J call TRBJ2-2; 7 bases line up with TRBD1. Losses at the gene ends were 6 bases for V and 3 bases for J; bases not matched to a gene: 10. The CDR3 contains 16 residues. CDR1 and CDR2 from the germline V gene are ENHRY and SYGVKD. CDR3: CAIRVGIGGDTGELFF. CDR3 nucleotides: TGTGCCATCAGGGTGGGGATAGGGGGCGACACCGGGGAGCTGTTTTTT.

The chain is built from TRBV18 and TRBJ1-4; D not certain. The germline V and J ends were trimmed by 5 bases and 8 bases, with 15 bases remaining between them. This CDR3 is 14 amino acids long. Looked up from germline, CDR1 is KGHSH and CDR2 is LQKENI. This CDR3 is CASSTGLGGEKLFF. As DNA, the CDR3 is TGTGCCAGCTCAACCGGGCTCGGCGGGGAAAAACTGTTTTTT. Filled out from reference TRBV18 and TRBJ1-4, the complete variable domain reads NAGVMQNPRHLVRRRGQEARLRCSPMKGHSHVYWYRQLPEEGLKFMVYLQKENIIDESGMPKERFSAEFPKEGPSILRIQQVVRGDSAAYFCASSTGLGGEKLFFGSGTQLSVL.

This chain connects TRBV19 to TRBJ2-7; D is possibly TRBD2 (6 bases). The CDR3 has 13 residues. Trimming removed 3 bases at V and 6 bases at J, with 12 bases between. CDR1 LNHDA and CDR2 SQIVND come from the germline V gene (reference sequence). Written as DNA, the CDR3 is TGTGCCAGTAGTATCCGGCGGGGACCCGAGCAGTACTTC. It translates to CASSIRRGPEQYF.

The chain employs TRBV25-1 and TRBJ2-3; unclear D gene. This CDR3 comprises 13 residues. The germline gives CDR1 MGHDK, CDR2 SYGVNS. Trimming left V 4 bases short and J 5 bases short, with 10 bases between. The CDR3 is CASSAVDVDTQYF. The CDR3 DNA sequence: TGTGCCAGCAGTGCTGTGGATGTAGATACGCAGTATTTT.

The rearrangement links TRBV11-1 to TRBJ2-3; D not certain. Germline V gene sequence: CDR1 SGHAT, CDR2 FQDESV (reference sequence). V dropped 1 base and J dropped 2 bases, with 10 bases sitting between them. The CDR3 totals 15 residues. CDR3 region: CASSLGRQSTDTQYF. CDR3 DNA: TGTGCCAGCAGCTTAGGTCGGCAGTCCACAGATACGCAGTATTTT.

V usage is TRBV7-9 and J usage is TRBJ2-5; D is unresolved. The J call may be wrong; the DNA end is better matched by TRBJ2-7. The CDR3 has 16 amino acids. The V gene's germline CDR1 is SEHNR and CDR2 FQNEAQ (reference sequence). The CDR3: CASSPTAAGSRYEQYF. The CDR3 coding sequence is TGTGCCAGCAGTCCGACGGCGGCAGGCTCACGATACGAGCAGTACTTC.

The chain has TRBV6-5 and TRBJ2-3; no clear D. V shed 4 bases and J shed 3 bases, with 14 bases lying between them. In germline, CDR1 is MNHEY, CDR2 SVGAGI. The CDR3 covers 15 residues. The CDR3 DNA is TGTGCCAGCAGTTTCAGTCCCTACGAGACAGATACGCAGTATTTT. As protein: CASSFSPYETDTQYF.

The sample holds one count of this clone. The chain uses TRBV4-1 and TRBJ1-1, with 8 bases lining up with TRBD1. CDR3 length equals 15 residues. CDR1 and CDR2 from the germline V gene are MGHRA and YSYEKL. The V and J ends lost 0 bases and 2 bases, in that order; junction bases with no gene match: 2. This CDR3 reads CASSQDGQGNTEAFF. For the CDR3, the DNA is TGCGCCAGCAGCCAAGACGGACAGGGCAACACTGAAGCTTTCTTT.

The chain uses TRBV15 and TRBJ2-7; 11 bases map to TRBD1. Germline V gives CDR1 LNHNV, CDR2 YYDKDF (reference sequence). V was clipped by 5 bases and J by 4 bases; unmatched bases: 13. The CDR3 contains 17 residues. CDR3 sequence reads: CATSALPRDRGLYEQYF. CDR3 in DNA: TGTGCCACCAGCGCTCTCCCTAGGGACAGGGGGTTGTACGAGCAGTACTTC.

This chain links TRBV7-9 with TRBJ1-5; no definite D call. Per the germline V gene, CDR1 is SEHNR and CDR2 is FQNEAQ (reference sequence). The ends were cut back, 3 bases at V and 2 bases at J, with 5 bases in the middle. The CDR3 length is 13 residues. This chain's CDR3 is CASSLVGNQPQHF. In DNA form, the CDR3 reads TGTGCCAGCAGCTTGGTCGGCAATCAGCCCCAGCATTTT.

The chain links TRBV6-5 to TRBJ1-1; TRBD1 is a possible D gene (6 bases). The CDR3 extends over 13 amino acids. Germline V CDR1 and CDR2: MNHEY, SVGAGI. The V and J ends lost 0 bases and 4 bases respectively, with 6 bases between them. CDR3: CASSYSTGTEAFF. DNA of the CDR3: TGTGCCAGCAGTTACTCGACAGGCACTGAAGCTTTCTTT.

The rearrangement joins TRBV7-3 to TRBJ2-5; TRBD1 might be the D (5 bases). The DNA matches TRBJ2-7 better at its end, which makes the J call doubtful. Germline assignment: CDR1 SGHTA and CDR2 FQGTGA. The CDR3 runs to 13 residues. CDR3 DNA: TGTGCCAGCAGCCCATCAGACAGTTACGAGCAGTACTTC. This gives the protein CASSPSDSYEQYF.

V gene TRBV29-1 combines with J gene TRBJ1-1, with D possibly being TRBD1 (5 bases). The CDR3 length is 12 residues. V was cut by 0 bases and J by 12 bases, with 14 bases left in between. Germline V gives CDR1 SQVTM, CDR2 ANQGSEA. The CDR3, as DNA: TGCAGCGTTGAAGATCGGTCAGGGAGGACTTTCTTT. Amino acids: CSVEDRSGRTFF.

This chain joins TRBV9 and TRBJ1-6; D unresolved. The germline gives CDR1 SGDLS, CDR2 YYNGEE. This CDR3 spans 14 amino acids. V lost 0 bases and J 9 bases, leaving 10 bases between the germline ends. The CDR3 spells CASSVGQTISPLHF. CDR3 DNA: TGTGCCAGCAGCGTAGGGCAGACCATTTCACCCCTCCACTTT. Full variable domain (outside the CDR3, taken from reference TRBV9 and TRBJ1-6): DSGVTQTPKHLITATGQRVTLRCSPRSGDLSVYWYQQSLDQGLQFLIQYYNGEERAKGNILERFSAQQFPDLHSELNLSSLELGDSALYFCASSVGQTISPLHFGNGTRLTVT.

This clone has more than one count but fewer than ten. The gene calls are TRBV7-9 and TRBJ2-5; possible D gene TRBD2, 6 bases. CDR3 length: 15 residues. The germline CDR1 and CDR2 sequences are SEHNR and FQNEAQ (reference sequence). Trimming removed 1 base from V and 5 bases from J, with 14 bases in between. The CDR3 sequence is CASSLDFREVETQYF. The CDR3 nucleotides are TGTGCCAGCAGCTTAGATTTCAGGGAGGTGGAGACCCAGTACTTC.

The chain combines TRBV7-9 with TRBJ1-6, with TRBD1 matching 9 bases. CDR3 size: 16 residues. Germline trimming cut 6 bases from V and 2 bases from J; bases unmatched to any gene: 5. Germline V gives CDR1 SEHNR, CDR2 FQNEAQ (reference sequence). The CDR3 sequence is CASRRTGGAYNSPLHF. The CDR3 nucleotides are TGTGCCAGCAGACGAACAGGGGGCGCCTATAATTCACCCCTCCACTTT.

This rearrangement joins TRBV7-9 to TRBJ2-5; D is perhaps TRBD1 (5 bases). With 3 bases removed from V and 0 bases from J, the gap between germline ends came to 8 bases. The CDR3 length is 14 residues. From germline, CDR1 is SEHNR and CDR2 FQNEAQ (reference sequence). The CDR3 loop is CASSFDSHQETQYF. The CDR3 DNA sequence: TGTGCCAGCAGCTTCGACAGCCACCAAGAGACCCAGTACTTC. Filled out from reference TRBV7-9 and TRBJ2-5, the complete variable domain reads DTGVSQNPRHKITKRGQNVTFRCDPISEHNRLYWYRQTLGQGPEFLTYFQNEAQLEKSRLLSDRFSAERPKGSFSTLEIQRTEQGDSAMYLCASSFDSHQETQYFGPGTRLLVL.

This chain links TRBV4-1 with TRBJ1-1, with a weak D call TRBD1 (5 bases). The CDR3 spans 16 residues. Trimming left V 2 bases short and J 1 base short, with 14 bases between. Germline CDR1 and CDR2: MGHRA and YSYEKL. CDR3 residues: CASSQPQGGANTEAFF. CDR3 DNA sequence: TGCGCCAGCAGCCAACCCCAGGGAGGGGCGAACACTGAAGCTTTCTTT.

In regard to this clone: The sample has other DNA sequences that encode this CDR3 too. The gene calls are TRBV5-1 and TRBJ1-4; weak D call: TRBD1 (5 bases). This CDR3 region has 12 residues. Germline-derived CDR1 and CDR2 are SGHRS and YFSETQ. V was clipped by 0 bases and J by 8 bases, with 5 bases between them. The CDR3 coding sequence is TGCGCCAGCAGCTTGGCAGGGGAAAAACTGTTTTTT. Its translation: CASSLAGEKLFF.

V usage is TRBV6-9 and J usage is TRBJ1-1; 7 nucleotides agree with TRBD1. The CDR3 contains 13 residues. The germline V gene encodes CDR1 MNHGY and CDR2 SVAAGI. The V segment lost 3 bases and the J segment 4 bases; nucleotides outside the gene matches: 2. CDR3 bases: TGTGCCAGCAGTTACTCAGGGGGCACTGAAGCTTTCTTT. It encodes CASSYSGGTEAFF.

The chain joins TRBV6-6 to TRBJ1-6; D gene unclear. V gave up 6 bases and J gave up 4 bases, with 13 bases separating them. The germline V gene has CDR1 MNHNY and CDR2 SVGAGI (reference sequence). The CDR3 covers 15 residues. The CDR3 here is CASSITQSYNSPLHF. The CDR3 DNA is TGTGCCAGCAGCATAACTCAGAGTTATAATTCACCCCTCCACTTT.

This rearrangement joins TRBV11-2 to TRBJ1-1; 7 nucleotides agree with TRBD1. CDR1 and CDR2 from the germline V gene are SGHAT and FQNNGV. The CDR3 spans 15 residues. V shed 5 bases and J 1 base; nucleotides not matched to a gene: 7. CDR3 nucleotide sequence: TGTGCCAGCAGCACCTTACAGGGGAAGAACACTGAAGCTTTCTTT. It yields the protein CASSTLQGKNTEAFF. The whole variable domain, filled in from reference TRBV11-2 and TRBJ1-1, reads EAGVAQSPRYKIIEKRQSVAFWCNPISGHATLYWYQQILGQGPKLLIQFQNNGVVDDSQLPKDRFSAERLKGVDSTLKIQPAKLEDSAVYLCASSTLQGKNTEAFFGQGTRLTVV.

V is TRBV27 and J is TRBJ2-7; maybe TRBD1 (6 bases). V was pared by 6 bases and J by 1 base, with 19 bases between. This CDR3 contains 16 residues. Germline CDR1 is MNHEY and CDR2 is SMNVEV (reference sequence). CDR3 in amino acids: CASSWRVGTLSYEQYF. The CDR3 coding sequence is TGTGCCAGCAGCTGGAGAGTGGGGACACTGTCCTACGAGCAGTACTTC.

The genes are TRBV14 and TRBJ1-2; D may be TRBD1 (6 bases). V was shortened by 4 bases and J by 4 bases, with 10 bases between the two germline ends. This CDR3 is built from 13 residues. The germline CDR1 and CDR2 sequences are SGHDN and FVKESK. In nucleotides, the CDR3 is TGTGCCAGCAGCCCCGGGACAACCTATGGCTACACCTTC. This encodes CASSPGTTYGYTF. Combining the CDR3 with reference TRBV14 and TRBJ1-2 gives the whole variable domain EAGVTQFPSHSVIEKGQTVTLRCDPISGHDNLYWYRRVMGKEIKFLLHFVKESKQDESGMPNNRFLAERTGGTYSTLKVQPAELEDSGVYFCASSPGTTYGYTFGSGTRLTVV.